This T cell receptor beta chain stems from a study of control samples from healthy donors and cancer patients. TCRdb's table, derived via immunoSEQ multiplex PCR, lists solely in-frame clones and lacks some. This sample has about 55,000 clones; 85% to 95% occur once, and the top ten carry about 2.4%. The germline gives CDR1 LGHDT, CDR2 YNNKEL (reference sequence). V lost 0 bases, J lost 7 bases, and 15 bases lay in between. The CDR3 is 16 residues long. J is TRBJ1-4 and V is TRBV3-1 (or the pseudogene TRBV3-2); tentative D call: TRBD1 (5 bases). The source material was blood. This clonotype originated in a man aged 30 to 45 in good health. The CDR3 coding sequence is TGTGCCAGCAGCCAAGATGAAGGGGCATGGGGTGAAAAACTGTTTTTT. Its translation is CASSQDEGAWGEKLFF.